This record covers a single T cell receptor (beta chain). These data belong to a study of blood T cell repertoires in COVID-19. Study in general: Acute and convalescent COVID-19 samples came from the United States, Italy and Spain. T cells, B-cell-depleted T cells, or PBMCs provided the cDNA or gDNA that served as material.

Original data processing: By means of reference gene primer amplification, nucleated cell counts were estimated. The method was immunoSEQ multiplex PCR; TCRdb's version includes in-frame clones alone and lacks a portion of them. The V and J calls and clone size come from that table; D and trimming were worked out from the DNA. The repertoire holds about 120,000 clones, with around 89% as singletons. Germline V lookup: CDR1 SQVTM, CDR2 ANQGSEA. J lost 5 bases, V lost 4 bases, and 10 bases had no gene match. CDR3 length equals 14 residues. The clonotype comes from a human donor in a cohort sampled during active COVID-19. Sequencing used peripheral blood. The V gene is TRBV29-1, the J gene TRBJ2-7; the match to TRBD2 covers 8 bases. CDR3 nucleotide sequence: TGCAGCGTTGCAAACCCAGCGGGAGTCCACGAGCAGTACTTC. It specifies CSVANPAGVHEQYF.